Following are 2 T cell receptor beta chains from one sample sequenced in a study of blood T cell repertoires in COVID-19. The method was immunoSEQ multiplex PCR; TCRdb's version includes in-frame clones alone and lacks a portion of them. Counted here are approximately 290,000 clones, 80% to 90% occurring once; the ten biggest clones make up approximately 4%. Sequencing was carried out using PBMCs or T cells enriched from blood (not recorded which). The receptors stem from a woman aged 30 to 39 who had recovered from COVID-19.

The CDR3 sequence: CASSREGVGNQPQHF. The CDR3 bases are TGTGCCAGCAGCCGCGAGGGGGTCGGCAATCAGCCCCAGCATTTT. J is TRBJ1-5 and V is TRBV7-8; a possible D gene is TRBD1 (6 bases). CDR1 SGHVS and CDR2 FQNEAQ come from the germline V gene. This CDR3 is 15 amino acids long. V was pared by 5 bases and J by 2 bases, with 13 bases between.

The table lists this clone with a few counts. V usage is TRBV2 and J usage is TRBJ1-1, with 7 positions matching TRBD1. With 7 bases clipped from V and 0 bases from J, the junction kept 8 bases outside the gene matches. The CDR3 runs to 15 residues. From germline, CDR1 is SNHLY and CDR2 FYNNEI. The CDR3 reads CASISRDSMNTEAFF. In nucleotides, the CDR3 is TGTGCCAGCATATCGAGGGACAGCATGAACACTGAAGCTTTCTTT.